Listed here are 32 T cell receptor beta chains from one sample, sequenced in a study of T cells after yellow fever vaccination. Via MiXCR, TCRdb re-called the 5' RACE reads, giving one row per CDR3 protein. Among 80,000 to 100,000 distinct CDR3 sequences listed, 4.5% to 6% were seen once. The source material was CD8+ T cells sorted from PBMCs, sampled 10 days after the yellow fever booster vaccination. Receptors were obtained from a man younger than 35 who received the YFV17D yellow fever vaccine.

This clonotype was observed a handful of times. V and J are TRBV12-3 or TRBV12-4 and TRBJ2-3; 10 bases are shared with TRBD1. The CDR3 runs 16 residues. The V and J ends lost 5 bases and 1 base, in that order; junction bases with no gene match: 6. This CDR3 reads CASSAPGTGGTDTQYF. CDR3 DNA: TGTGCCAGCAGTGCCCCCGGGACAGGGGGCACAGATACGCAGTATTTT.

This clonotype turned up a few times. The gene calls are TRBV27 and TRBJ2-3; D gene ambiguous. Trimming removed 0 bases at V and 8 bases at J, with 12 bases between. Germline V lookup: CDR1 MNHEY, CDR2 SMNVEV (reference sequence). This CDR3 is built from 14 residues. DNA of the CDR3: TGTGCCAGCAGTTTATCGCCCCTGTCACCTACGCAGTATTTT. As protein: CASSLSPLSPTQYF.

This clonotype appeared many times. The chain uses TRBV10-3 and TRBJ2-7; no clear D gene. This CDR3 has 14 amino acids. Trimming removed 0 bases at V and 0 bases at J, with 6 bases between. Germline lookup yields CDR1 ENHRY and CDR2 SYGVKD. The CDR3 region is CAISESVSSYEQYF. The CDR3 bases are TGTGCCATCAGTGAGTCGGTGAGCTCCTACGAGCAGTACTTC.

This clonotype occurred a few times. The V call is TRBV7-8, the J call TRBJ2-5, with 9 nucleotides matching TRBD1. CDR3 length: 16 amino acids. Germline V gene lookup returns CDR1 SGHVS and CDR2 FQNEAQ. After removal of 4 bases from V and 4 bases from J, the junction contained 10 bases not matched to a gene. CDR3 in amino acids: CASSSPDRGSTETQYF. DNA of the CDR3: TGTGCCAGCAGCTCGCCGGACAGGGGAAGCACAGAGACCCAGTACTTC. The entire variable domain, with the rest obtained from reference TRBV7-8 and TRBJ2-5, is as follows: GAGVSQSPRYKVAKRGQDVALRCDPISGHVSLFWYQQALGQGPEFLTYFQNEAQLDKSGLPSDRFFAERPEGSVSTLKIQRTQQEDSAVYLCASSSPDRGSTETQYFGPGTRLLVL.

Many counts were recorded for this clonotype. The chain employs TRBV30 and TRBJ2-1, with TRBD1 matching 9 bases. With 1 base clipped from V and 7 bases from J, the junction kept 2 bases outside the gene matches. The CDR3 covers 13 residues. Germline CDR1 is GTSNPN and CDR2 is SVGIG (reference sequence). This CDR3 is CAWSAGQGNEQFF. The CDR3 nucleotides are TGTGCCTGGAGTGCGGGACAGGGAAATGAGCAGTTCTTC.

The gene calls are TRBV4-3 and TRBJ2-4; 7 bases match TRBD1. This CDR3 spans 16 amino acids. Germline lookup yields CDR1 LGHNA and CDR2 YSLEER. Trimming removed 4 bases from V and 1 base from J; junction bases left unmatched: 7. CDR3 nucleotide sequence: TGCGCCAGCAGCCCGAACAGGGGTTTCGCCAAAAACATTCAGTACTTC. It yields the protein CASSPNRGFAKNIQYF.

This clonotype was picked up a small number of times. This rearrangement joins TRBV4-1 to TRBJ1-3, with TRBD1 as a possible D gene (5 bases). V was shortened by 0 bases and J by 0 bases, with 9 bases between the two germline ends. Germline V gene sequence: CDR1 MGHRA, CDR2 YSYEKL. The CDR3 covers 16 residues. CDR3 nucleotide sequence: TGCGCCAGCAGCCAAGAGCACAGGACCTCTGGAAACACCATATATTTT. Its protein is CASSQEHRTSGNTIYF.

This clonotype was counted only a few times. This CDR3 reads CASSQYRDRGEKLFF. The CDR3 region has the DNA TGCGCCAGCAGCCAGTACCGGGACAGGGGCGAAAAACTGTTTTTT. The chain is built from TRBV4-3 and TRBJ1-4, with 10 bases aligning to TRBD1. Germline CDR1 is LGHNA and CDR2 is YSLEER. The CDR3 extends over 15 amino acids. After removal of 3 bases from V and 8 bases from J, the junction contained 6 bases not matched to a gene.

The table lists this clonotype with a few counts. This chain connects TRBV7-6 to TRBJ2-5; 7 positions agree with TRBD1. The CDR3 is made up of 15 amino acids. CDR1 and CDR2 (germline): SGHVS, FNYEAQ. V was pared by 5 bases and J by 1 base, with 7 bases of the junction left unmatched. The CDR3 sequence: CASSAPRDSQETQYF. CDR3 DNA sequence: TGTGCCAGCAGCGCGCCCCGGGACAGCCAAGAGACCCAGTACTTC.

This clonotype appeared a few times. The gene calls are TRBV27 and TRBJ2-1; no reliable D call. Germline loops: CDR1 MNHEY, CDR2 SMNVEV (reference sequence). With 2 bases removed from V and 4 bases from J, the gap between germline ends came to 6 bases. This CDR3 has 13 residues. The CDR3 coding sequence is TGTGCCAGCAGTTTAGATAGATACAATGAGCAGTTCTTC. It codes for CASSLDRYNEQFF.

There are a few counts of this clonotype. The chain links TRBV13 to TRBJ2-7, with D possibly TRBD2 on 5 matching bases. Germline CDR1 is PRHDT and CDR2 is FYEKMQ (reference sequence). The CDR3 runs 11 residues. Trimming stripped 7 bases from V and 6 bases from J, with 10 bases between. The CDR3 DNA reads TGTGCCAGCACGAAGGGAGTCGAGCAGTACTTC. Its translation: CASTKGVEQYF. The whole variable domain, remainder taken from reference TRBV13 and TRBJ2-7, is AAGVIQSPRHLIKEKRETATLKCYPIPRHDTVYWYQQGPGQDPQFLISFYEKMQSDKGSIPDRFSAQQFSDYHSELNMSSLELGDSALYFCASTKGVEQYFGPGTRLTVT.

This clonotype was counted ten times or more. The V call is TRBV7-6, the J call TRBJ2-5; D may correspond to TRBD1 or TRBD2 (6 bases each). CDR1 is SGHVS and CDR2 is FNYEAQ in the germline V gene. CDR3 length: 14 amino acids. Between the trimmed V and J ends, which lost 2 bases and 5 bases, there was a span of 12 bases. CDR3 loop: CASSLTGGVETQYF. Written as DNA, the CDR3 is TGTGCCAGCAGCTTAACCGGGGGCGTGGAGACCCAGTACTTC.

The chain couples TRBV9 to TRBJ1-1, with no clear D. Germline V gene data show CDR1 as SGDLS and CDR2 as YYNGEE. V lost 3 bases and J 5 bases, leaving 8 bases between the germline ends. The CDR3 spans 12 residues. CDR3 sequence: CASSGKGTEAFF. The CDR3 DNA reads TGTGCCAGCAGCGGAAAAGGAACTGAAGCTTTCTTT.

This clonotype has a handful of counts. This sequence joins TRBV4-3 and TRBJ1-6; tentatively, D is TRBD1 (6 bases). Germline V lookup: CDR1 LGHNA, CDR2 YSLEER. V was cut by 0 bases and J by 10 bases, with 16 bases left in between. The CDR3 consists of 16 residues. The DNA of the CDR3 is TGCGCCAGCAGCCAAGATGTTGGGACAAGAGCCTCACCCCTCCACTTT. This gives the protein CASSQDVGTRASPLHF.

The chain links TRBV6-2 or TRBV6-3 to TRBJ1-5, with unresolved D. This CDR3 region has 14 residues. The germline gives CDR1 MNHEY, CDR2 SVGEGT. Trimming shortened V by 10 bases and J by 0 bases, and 13 bases separated the two germline ends. DNA of the CDR3: TGTGCCACTAGCGGCCACTATAGCAATCAGCCCCAGCATTTT. Translating gives CATSGHYSNQPQHF.

In its sample, this clonotype was seen once. This chain joins TRBV6-5 and TRBJ2-1; D is undetermined. The length of the CDR3 is 14 residues. V was pared by 4 bases and J by 5 bases, with 12 bases between. Per the germline V gene, CDR1 is MNHEY and CDR2 is SVGAGI. CDR3 protein: CASSSAPFNNEQFF. For the CDR3, the DNA is TGTGCCAGCAGTTCTGCGCCCTTCAACAATGAGCAGTTCTTC.

This clonotype was counted many times. The gene calls are TRBV4-1 and TRBJ1-6, with 8 bases matching TRBD1. Trimming cost V 0 bases and J 10 bases; bases outside gene matches: 8. Germline assignment: CDR1 MGHRA and CDR2 YSYEKL. CDR3 length equals 16 residues. CDR3 bases: TGCGCCAGCAGCCAAGATCCCCCAGGGGGCCACTCACCCCTCCACTTT. This codes for CASSQDPPGGHSPLHF.

This clonotype was picked up a small number of times. The rearrangement joins TRBV15 to TRBJ2-1; D uncertain. CDR3 length equals 12 residues. The ends were cut back, 2 bases at V and 3 bases at J, with 2 bases in the middle. The germline CDR1 and CDR2 sequences are LNHNV and YYDKDF (reference sequence). CDR3 coding DNA: TGTGCCACCAGCAGACTCTACAATGAGCAGTTCTTC. This codes for CATSRLYNEQFF.

This clonotype turned up a few times. V gene TRBV7-9 combines with J gene TRBJ1-2; a possible D gene is TRBD1 (5 bases). CDR1 and CDR2 from the germline V gene are SEHNR and FQNEAQ (reference sequence). V was trimmed by 5 bases and J by 1 base, leaving 14 bases between them. The CDR3 contains 15 residues. The CDR3 DNA is TGTGCCAGCAGCCCTGAGGGACCCTATAACTATGGCTACACCTTC. Translation: CASSPEGPYNYGYTF.

This clonotype occurred many times. V usage is TRBV20-1 and J usage is TRBJ1-2, with unresolved D. The CDR3 is 14 amino acids. V dropped 0 bases and J dropped 4 bases, with 12 bases sitting between them. Germline V gene data show CDR1 as DFQATT and CDR2 as SNEGSKA (reference sequence). For the CDR3, the DNA is TGCAGTGCTAGAGATCCGTTGAGTGGCTATGGCTACACCTTC. It codes for CSARDPLSGYGYTF.

A few counts support this clonotype. The chain carries TRBV27 and TRBJ1-1, with D maybe TRBD1 (5 bases). This CDR3 comprises 14 residues. The V and J ends lost 3 bases and 3 bases respectively, with 11 bases between them. CDR1 and CDR2 (germline): MNHEY, SMNVEV (reference sequence). DNA for the CDR3: TGTGCCAGCAGTTTGAGGGGACCGTACACTGAAGCTTTCTTT. This codes for CASSLRGPYTEAFF.

This clonotype occurred a few times. V is TRBV3-1 and J is TRBJ2-7, with D tentatively TRBD1 (5 bases). Germline lookup yields CDR1 LGHDT and CDR2 YNNKEL (reference sequence). The CDR3 spans 15 residues. Trimming removed 1 base at V and 6 bases at J, with 16 bases between. The CDR3 nucleotides are TGTGCCAGCAGCCAAGGAACGCCAGGGAAAGGCGAGCAGTACGTC. Translated: CASSQGTPGKGEQYV.

The chain links TRBV24-1 to TRBJ1-5, with 12 bases lining up with TRBD1. Germline trimming cut 4 bases from V and 1 base from J; bases unmatched to any gene: 13. CDR1 and CDR2 from the germline V gene are KGHDR and SFDVKD. CDR3 length: 20 residues. The CDR3 loop reads CATSDSTGTGGDMSNQPQHF. The CDR3 nucleotides are TGTGCCACCAGTGACTCAACCGGGACAGGGGGCGACATGAGCAATCAGCCCCAGCATTTT.

There are many counts of this clonotype. The chain joins TRBV29-1 to TRBJ2-2; possibly TRBD2 for D (6 bases). This CDR3 contains 16 residues. From germline, CDR1 is SQVTM and CDR2 ANQGSEA. Trimming removed 1 base from V and 5 bases from J, with 17 bases in between. The CDR3 loop is CSVEAGRGSWTGELFF. The CDR3 nucleotides are TGCAGCGTTGAAGCAGGACGGGGGTCTTGGACCGGGGAGCTGTTTTTT.

The CDR3 nucleotides are TGTGCCAGCACCCAACCGGGCGTCGATACGCAGTATTTT. This gives the protein CASTQPGVDTQYF. The chain uses TRBV12-3 or TRBV12-4 and TRBJ2-3, with D unresolved. The CDR3 totals 13 residues. The germline V and J ends were trimmed by 7 bases and 6 bases, with 14 bases remaining between them.

This rearrangement joins TRBV27 to TRBJ2-1; 8 positions agree with TRBD2. V was pared by 0 bases and J by 6 bases, with 7 bases of the junction left unmatched. The length of the CDR3 is 16 residues. Germline loops: CDR1 MNHEY, CDR2 SMNVEV (reference sequence). The CDR3 region has the DNA TGTGCCAGCAGTTTATCAATAGCGGGGCCAGTCAATGAGCAGTTCTTC. It codes for CASSLSIAGPVNEQFF.

This clonotype was picked up a small number of times. V usage is TRBV7-6 and J usage is TRBJ2-7; D ambiguous. Looked up from germline, CDR1 is SGHVS and CDR2 is FNYEAQ. V gave up 0 bases and J gave up 0 bases, with 3 bases separating them. This CDR3 has 13 amino acids. The CDR3 sequence is CASSLATSYEQYF. The CDR3 DNA is TGTGCCAGCAGCTTAGCCACCTCCTACGAGCAGTACTTC.

This clonotype was recorded a few times. The chain has TRBV9 and TRBJ2-1; 10 positions agree with TRBD2. The CDR3 covers 16 residues. CDR1 is SGDLS, CDR2 YYNGEE, per germline. The J segment lost 4 bases and the V segment lost 5 bases, leaving 9 bases of the junction unmatched. The CDR3 nucleotides are TGTGCCAGCAGGCCCTATCTAGCGGGGGTTTACAATGAGCAGTTCTTC. It codes for CASRPYLAGVYNEQFF.

This clonotype occurred a few times. V gene TRBV4-1 combines with J gene TRBJ1-5, with no clear D. Trimming removed 0 bases at V and 1 base at J, with 1 base between. Germline V gene lookup returns CDR1 MGHRA and CDR2 YSYEKL. This CDR3 contains 13 residues. For the CDR3, the DNA is TGCGCCAGCAGCCAAGAAAGCAATCAGCCCCAGCATTTT. It codes for CASSQESNQPQHF.

The chain combines TRBV6-2 or TRBV6-3 with TRBJ2-7, with 8 bases that match TRBD2. CDR3 length: 14 residues. Germline CDR1 is MNHEY and CDR2 is SVGEGT. V trimming: 7 bases; J trimming: 1 base; junction bases outside the gene matches: 6. CDR3: CASTQSGRSYEQYF. The CDR3 DNA sequence: TGTGCCAGCACCCAGAGCGGGAGATCCTACGAGCAGTACTTC.

This clonotype has only a few counts. The chain uses TRBV24-1 and TRBJ2-2, with D perhaps TRBD1 (5 bases). V was trimmed by 2 bases and J by 2 bases, leaving 11 bases between them. Germline CDR1 KGHDR, CDR2 SFDVKD. The CDR3 runs 16 residues. In nucleotides, the CDR3 is TGTGCCACCAGTGATTCCTGGACATTAAACACCGGGGAGCTGTTTTTT. Translated, it gives CATSDSWTLNTGELFF.

This clonotype was recorded at least ten times. V and J are TRBV6-5 and TRBJ2-1; 8 bases are a match to TRBD2. The germline V gene encodes CDR1 MNHEY and CDR2 SVGAGI. Trimming at V came to 4 bases and at J to 2 bases, leaving 4 bases not matched to a gene. This CDR3 is 15 amino acids long. The CDR3 spells CASSSGLDPYNEQFF. The CDR3 DNA is TGTGCCAGCAGTTCGGGACTAGACCCCTACAATGAGCAGTTCTTC.